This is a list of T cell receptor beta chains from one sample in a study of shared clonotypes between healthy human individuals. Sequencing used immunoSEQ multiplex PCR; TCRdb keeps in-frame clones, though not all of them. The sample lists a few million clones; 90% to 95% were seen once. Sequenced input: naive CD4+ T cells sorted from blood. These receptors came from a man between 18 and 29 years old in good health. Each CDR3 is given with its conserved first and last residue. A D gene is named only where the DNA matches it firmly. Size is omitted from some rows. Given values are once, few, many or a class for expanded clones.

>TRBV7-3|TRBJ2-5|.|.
TGTGCCAGCAGCCACGGGACTTCGGAGACCCAGTACTTC
CASSHGTSETQYF
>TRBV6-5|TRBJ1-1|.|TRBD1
TGTGCCAGCAGTACAGGGGCCACTGAAGCTTTCTTT
CASSTGATEAFF
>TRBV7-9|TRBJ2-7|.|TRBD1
TGTGCCAGCAGCCTAATTCGGGTGTTGGGGACAGGGGGCCACGAGCAGTACTTC
CASSLIRVLGTGGHEQYF
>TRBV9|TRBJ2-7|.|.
TGTGCCAGCAGCCCCCTGGGGGGTGCTTCCTACGAGCAGTACTTC
CASSPLGGASYEQYF
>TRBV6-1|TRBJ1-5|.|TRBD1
TGTGCCAGCAGAGAGGGGGCGTGGGGTCAGCCCCAGCATTTT
CASREGAWGQPQHF
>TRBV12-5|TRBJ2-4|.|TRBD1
TGTGCTAGTGGTGTGACAGGGGACCGAAACATTCAGTACTTC
CASGVTGDRNIQYF
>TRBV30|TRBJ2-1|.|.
TGTGCCTGGAGCGCCATTTACAATGAGCAGTTCTTC
CAWSAIYNEQFF
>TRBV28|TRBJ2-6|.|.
TGTGCCAGCAGGTCCGGGGGGCCGGCTGGGGCCAACGTCCTGACTTTC
CASRSGGPAGANVLTF
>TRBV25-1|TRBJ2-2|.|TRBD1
TGTGCCAGCAGTCCCATCCCAGGGGGCAATCCAGGCGGGGAGCTGTTTTTT
CASSPIPGGNPGGELFF
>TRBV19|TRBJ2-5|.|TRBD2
TGTGCCAGTAGCCCAGGGCTAGCGGGTCCGTTGCAAGAGACCCAGTACTTC
CASSPGLAGPLQETQYF
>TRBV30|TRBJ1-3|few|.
TGTGCCTGGAGTCGACAGGCCGGCTCTGGAAACACCATATATTTT
CAWSRQAGSGNTIYF
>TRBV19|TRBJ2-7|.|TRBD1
TGTGCCAGTAGTATAGCTGGGACAGCCCGAGGGCAGTACTTC
CASSIAGTARGQYF
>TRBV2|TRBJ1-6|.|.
TGTGCCAGCAGTTACAGTAATTCACCCCTCCACTTT
CASSYSNSPLHF
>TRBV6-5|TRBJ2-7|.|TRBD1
TGTGCCAGTAGAGCCGGGACAGGGGGGTACGAGCAGTACTTC
CASRAGTGGYEQYF
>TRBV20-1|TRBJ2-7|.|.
TGCAGTGCCCCCTCCCACTACGAGCAGTACTTC
CSAPSHYEQYF
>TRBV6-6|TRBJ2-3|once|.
TGTGCCAGCAGTTACCGCGGTCCTAGCACAGATACGCAGTATTTT
CASSYRGPSTDTQYF
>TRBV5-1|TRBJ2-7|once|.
TGCGCCAGCAGCTCTTCTTCCGGGACGGTTACCTACGAGCAGTACTTC
CASSSSSGTVTYEQYF
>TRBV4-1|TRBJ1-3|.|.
TGCGCCAGCAGCCCCCCAAGGGCGGAAGCCTCTGGAAACACCATATATTTT
CASSPPRAEASGNTIYF
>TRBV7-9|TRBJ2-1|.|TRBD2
TGTGCCAGCAGCTTCCCTAGCGGGAGGCCCCAATACCTCAATGAGCAGTTCTTC
CASSFPSGRPQYLNEQFF
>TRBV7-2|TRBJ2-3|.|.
TGTGCCAGCAGCTTAAGTGGGAGGATGGATACGCAGTATTTT
CASSLSGRMDTQYF
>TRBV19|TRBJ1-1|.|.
TGTGCCAGTAGACCACGTGAAGGATGGTTAGGAGCTTTCTTT
CASRPREGWLGAFF
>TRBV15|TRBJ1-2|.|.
TGTGCCACCAGCGGGGTGGCGGGGGGCTACACCTTC
CATSGVAGGYTF